The T cell receptor beta chain described here comes from a study of blood T cells in healthy people across ages. In terms of origin and age, donors were healthy Caucasian individuals from Russia aged about 6 to 100. Points on this clonotype: This sequence may be a read error, since a much larger clone differs from it by one base.

CDR3 length: 16 residues. Germline CDR1 reads MNHNY; CDR2 reads SVGAGI (reference sequence). A J-beta primer mix and a sample-barcoded 5' primer were used in a second PCR of about 7 to 12 cycles. Each cDNA molecule received a tag from a template-switch adaptor that had 12 random nucleotides. Per sample, CDR3-containing paired-end reads numbered at least 2.5 million. TCRdb recomputed calls from the 5' RACE reads with MiXCR, one row per CDR3 protein. The sample lists around 580,000 distinct CDR3 sequences, 47% occurring once. The TCR sequence derives from a man of 80 years or more in good health. This rearrangement joins TRBV6-6 to TRBJ2-1; 12 nucleotides match TRBD2. Sample: blood. The CDR3 loop is CASRTSTSGSGNERFF. CDR3 nucleotides: TGTGCCAGCAGGACTTCGACTAGCGGGAGCGGCAATGAGCGGTTCTTC.